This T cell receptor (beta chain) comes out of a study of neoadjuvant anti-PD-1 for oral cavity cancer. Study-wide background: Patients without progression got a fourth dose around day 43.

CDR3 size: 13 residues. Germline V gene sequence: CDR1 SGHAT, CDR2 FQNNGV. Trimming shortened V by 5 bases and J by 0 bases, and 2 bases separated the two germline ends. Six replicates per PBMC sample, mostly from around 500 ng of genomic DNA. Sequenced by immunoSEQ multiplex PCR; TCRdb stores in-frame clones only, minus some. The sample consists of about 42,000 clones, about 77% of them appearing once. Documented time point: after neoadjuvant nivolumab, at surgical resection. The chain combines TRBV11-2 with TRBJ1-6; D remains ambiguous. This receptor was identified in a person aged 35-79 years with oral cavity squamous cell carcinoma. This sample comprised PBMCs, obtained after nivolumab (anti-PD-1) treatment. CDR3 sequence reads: CASSRSYNSPLHF. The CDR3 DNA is TGTGCCAGCAGCCGCTCCTATAATTCACCCCTCCACTTT.